Each of the 27 T cell receptor beta chains below was sequenced from the same sample in a study of shared clonotypes between healthy human individuals. This table comes from immunoSEQ multiplex PCR, and its TCRdb copy is limited to in-frame clones, with some not included. This sample has around 990,000 clones; roughly 80% occur once, and the top ten carry 0.89%. Sample: memory CD4+ T cells from PBMCs. Subset denoted: CD45RA-negative fraction. All receptors derive from a man between 18 and 29 years old in good health. Some clones in this sample may be carry-over from other donors' samples.

This clone was counted only a few times. CDR3 sequence (DNA): TGCGCCAGCAGCCCCGGGGGGATTAACACCGGGGAGCTGTTTTTT. It is translated as CASSPGGINTGELFF. J is TRBJ2-2 and V is TRBV5-1; 7 positions agree with TRBD2. This CDR3 comprises 15 residues. J gave up 2 bases and V 4 bases, and 5 bases lay outside the gene matches. CDR1 is SGHRS and CDR2 is YFSETQ in the germline V gene.

V gene TRBV6-6 combines with J gene TRBJ1-2, with a possible D match to TRBD1 (5 bases). Per the germline V gene, CDR1 is MNHNY and CDR2 is SVGAGI (reference sequence). V lost 4 bases, J lost 3 bases, and 15 bases lay in between. The CDR3 extends over 15 amino acids. This chain's CDR3 is CASSSGDVGYYGYTF. Here the CDR3 DNA reads TGTGCCAGCAGTTCTGGGGACGTCGGGTACTATGGCTACACCTTC.

The chain combines TRBV2 with TRBJ2-7; a weak D match, TRBD1 (6 bases). This CDR3 region has 13 residues. Germline loops: CDR1 SNHLY, CDR2 FYNNEI. Trimming cost V 6 bases and J 4 bases, with 13 bases left between them. In nucleotides, the CDR3 is TGTGCCAGCAGGAGGACAGAGCCTTACGAGCAGTACTTC. Protein product: CASRRTEPYEQYF.

V gene TRBV6-1 combines with J gene TRBJ2-7; 9 bases match TRBD1. Trimming took 6 bases from V and 7 from J; bases not matched to a gene: 10. This CDR3 region has 14 residues. Germline V lookup: CDR1 MNHNS, CDR2 SASEGT. The CDR3 here is CASSPGQGPPEQYF. For the CDR3, the DNA is TGTGCCAGCAGCCCTGGACAGGGGCCCCCGGAGCAGTACTTC.

The chain uses TRBV5-4 and TRBJ2-7, with 7 bases fitting TRBD1. The germline V gene encodes CDR1 SGHNT and CDR2 YYREEE (reference sequence). Unmatched junction bases numbered 5, after V lost 0 bases and J lost 5 bases. The CDR3 totals 14 residues. The CDR3 sequence is CASSLGQGADEQYF. For the CDR3, the DNA is TGTGCCAGCAGCTTGGGACAGGGCGCGGACGAGCAGTACTTC.

The J gene is TRBJ1-4, the V gene TRBV11-2; D perhaps matches TRBD1 (6 bases). The CDR3 is 17 amino acids. In germline, CDR1 is SGHAT, CDR2 FQNNGV. With 5 bases removed from V and 0 bases from J, the gap between germline ends came to 16 bases. CDR3 in DNA: TGTGCCAGCAGCAGGCGTAGGACAGAAACAACTAATGAAAAACTGTTTTTT. It translates to CASSRRRTETTNEKLFF.

This sequence joins TRBV19 and TRBJ2-5, with D perhaps TRBD1 (6 bases). TRBJ2-7 matches the DNA end more closely, so the J call is doubtful. The CDR3 extends over 15 amino acids. Germline lookup yields CDR1 LNHDA and CDR2 SQIVND (reference sequence). The CDR3, as DNA: TGTGCCAGTAGCCCCTCAAGGGACATTAAATACGAGCAGTACTTC. Protein: CASSPSRDIKYEQYF.

V and J are TRBV11-3 and TRBJ2-2, with 7 bases that match TRBD2. Germline V lookup: CDR1 SGHNT, CDR2 YENEEA. The CDR3 length is 16 residues. Unmatched junction bases numbered 14, after V lost 5 bases and J lost 8 bases. The DNA for the CDR3 is TGTGCCAGCAGCCGCGCTAGCGGCGGTGGTAGGGGGGAGCTGTTTTTT. Protein product: CASSRASGGGRGELFF.

This clone was seen only a few times. The chain recombines TRBV30 with TRBJ2-1; no definite D call. V was shortened by 0 bases and J by 9 bases, with 15 bases between the two germline ends. The germline V gene has CDR1 GTSNPN and CDR2 SVGIG (reference sequence). The length of the CDR3 is 14 residues. For the CDR3, the DNA is TGTGCCTGGAGTGTATATAGTAGTTTCGGTGAGCAGTTCTTC. Its translation is CAWSVYSSFGEQFF.

The V gene is TRBV28, the J gene TRBJ2-6; possible D gene TRBD1, 6 bases. V lost 6 bases and J lost 0, with 15 bases in between. CDR1 MDHEN and CDR2 SYDVKM come from the germline V gene. CDR3 size: 17 residues. The CDR3 region is CASSPGTPLSGANVLTF. The CDR3 nucleotides read TGTGCCAGCAGCCCCGGGACACCCCTCTCTGGGGCCAACGTCCTGACTTTC. The full variable domain, rest sourced from reference TRBV28 and TRBJ2-6, is DVKVTQSSRYLVKRTGEKVFLECVQDMDHENMFWYRQDPGLGLRLIYFSYDVKMKEKGDIPEGYSVSREKKERFSLILESASTNQTSMYLCASSPGTPLSGANVLTFGAGSRLTVL.

This clone turned up a few times. V gene TRBV10-3 combines with J gene TRBJ1-5; maybe TRBD1 (5 bases). Germline V CDR1 and CDR2: ENHRY, SYGVKD. The V gene lost 3 bases and the J gene lost 5 bases, with 8 bases spanning the gap. The CDR3 is made up of 13 amino acids. The CDR3 sequence is CAISEMGDQPQHF. The CDR3 nucleotides are TGTGCCATCAGTGAAATGGGGGATCAGCCCCAGCATTTT.

This sequence joins TRBV15 and TRBJ2-7, with 9 bases aligning to TRBD2. CDR1 and CDR2 from the germline V gene are LNHNV and YYDKDF (reference sequence). Germline trimming cut 1 base from V and 2 bases from J; bases unmatched to any gene: 6. This CDR3 contains 16 residues. The CDR3: CATSRGVSGSPYEQYF. For the CDR3, the DNA is TGTGCCACCAGCAGAGGGGTTAGCGGGAGTCCCTACGAGCAGTACTTC.

The chain recombines TRBV4-1 with TRBJ2-1; perhaps TRBD1 as D (5 bases). Between the trimmed V and J ends, which lost 0 bases and 3 bases, there was a span of 15 bases. The CDR3 totals 17 residues. The germline V gene encodes CDR1 MGHRA and CDR2 YSYEKL. The CDR3 region has the DNA TGCGCCAGCAGCCAAGATTATAGGGGTTTTCACTACAATGAGCAGTTCTTC. It is translated as CASSQDYRGFHYNEQFF.

The chain couples TRBV28 to TRBJ2-7; D is unresolved. The CDR3 has 13 amino acids. CDR1 MDHEN and CDR2 SYDVKM come from the germline V gene. The V end lost 8 bases, the J end lost 0 bases, and 11 bases lay between the germline ends. For the CDR3, the DNA is TGTGCCAGCCAACGGTTCTCCTCCTACGAGCAGTACTTC. As protein: CASQRFSSYEQYF. The variable domain in full, with the rest retrieved from reference TRBV28 and TRBJ2-7, is DVKVTQSSRYLVKRTGEKVFLECVQDMDHENMFWYRQDPGLGLRLIYFSYDVKMKEKGDIPEGYSVSREKKERFSLILESASTNQTSMYLCASQRFSSYEQYFGPGTRLTVT.

V usage is TRBV7-2 and J usage is TRBJ2-7; D is unclear. The germline V gene encodes CDR1 SGHTA and CDR2 FQGNSA. This CDR3 spans 15 amino acids. The ends were cut back, 0 bases at V and 2 bases at J, with 11 bases in the middle. Here the CDR3 reads CASSLASGPPYEQYF. The CDR3 nucleotides are TGTGCCAGCAGCTTAGCTTCGGGTCCACCCTACGAGCAGTACTTC.

The sample holds a few counts of this clone. The V and J genes are TRBV28 and TRBJ1-1, with D possibly matching TRBD1 (5 bases). The CDR3 covers 14 residues. Deletions cut 5 bases from V and 1 base from J, with 11 bases between. Germline V gene lookup returns CDR1 MDHEN and CDR2 SYDVKM. The CDR3 loop reads CASSLGLTNTEAFF. In DNA, the CDR3 is TGTGCCAGCAGTCTGGGACTGACGAACACTGAAGCTTTCTTT. The variable domain in full, completed from reference TRBV28 and TRBJ1-1, reads DVKVTQSSRYLVKRTGEKVFLECVQDMDHENMFWYRQDPGLGLRLIYFSYDVKMKEKGDIPEGYSVSREKKERFSLILESASTNQTSMYLCASSLGLTNTEAFFGQGTRLTVV.

The gene calls are TRBV5-1 and TRBJ2-3, with 7 positions matching TRBD2. The V segment lost 2 bases and the J segment 2 bases; nucleotides outside the gene matches: 5. Germline CDR1 reads SGHRS; CDR2 reads YFSETQ. CDR3 length equals 15 residues. The CDR3 sequence is CASSFSAGATDTQYF. CDR3 nucleotides: TGCGCCAGCAGCTTTTCGGCGGGAGCCACAGATACGCAGTATTTT.

The chain has TRBV19 and TRBJ1-2; 8 positions agree with TRBD1. The CDR3 length is 14 residues. CDR1 and CDR2 from the germline V gene are LNHDA and SQIVND (reference sequence). Unmatched junction bases numbered 5, after V lost 4 bases and J lost 4 bases. The CDR3 region is CASSNLQGGYGYTF. The CDR3 nucleotides are TGTGCCAGTAGTAATCTACAGGGGGGCTATGGCTACACCTTC.

The rearrangement links TRBV19 to TRBJ1-4; TRBD1 might be the D (5 bases). V was shortened by 5 bases and J by 0 bases, with 10 bases between the two germline ends. The CDR3 consists of 15 residues. Germline-derived CDR1 and CDR2 are LNHDA and SQIVND (reference sequence). In DNA, the CDR3 is TGTGCCAGTAGTTTAGGAGGGGCAACTAATGAAAAACTGTTTTTT. Protein product: CASSLGGATNEKLFF.

For this clone: Other nucleotide sequences from this sample produce the same CDR3. V and J are TRBV5-8 and TRBJ1-5, with D unclear. From germline, CDR1 is SGHTS and CDR2 YDEGEE. The CDR3 totals 14 residues. Deletions cut 2 bases from V and 3 bases from J, with 9 bases between. The DNA of the CDR3 is TGTGCCAGCAGCTTTCTGGGGTCCAATCAGCCCCAGCATTTT. Translating it yields CASSFLGSNQPQHF.

This clone has just a few counts. The rearrangement uses TRBV18 and TRBJ2-7; D gene unclear. The V gene lost 0 bases and the J gene lost 6 bases, with 12 bases spanning the gap. This CDR3 is 14 amino acids long. Germline CDR1 KGHSH, CDR2 LQKENI. CDR3 loop: CASSPPSSVAEQYF. The CDR3, as DNA: TGTGCCAGCTCACCACCGAGTTCGGTCGCCGAGCAGTACTTC.

This chain joins TRBV18 and TRBJ2-5; D possibly corresponds to TRBD2 (6 bases). Germline assignment: CDR1 KGHSH and CDR2 LQKENI. This CDR3 comprises 15 residues. Trimming stripped 1 base from V and 5 bases from J, with 14 bases between. The CDR3 nucleotides read TGTGCCAGCTCACCACAAACGGGAGCGGAGGAGACCCAGTACTTC. Amino acids: CASSPQTGAEETQYF.

The V and J genes are TRBV28 and TRBJ1-1, with a weak D call TRBD1 (5 bases). This CDR3 is 12 amino acids long. The germline gives CDR1 MDHEN, CDR2 SYDVKM. V lost 10 bases and J lost 4, with 13 bases in between. The CDR3 loop is CATCRVLTEAFF. CDR3 coding DNA: TGTGCCACTTGCAGGGTGCTCACTGAAGCTTTCTTT.

The gene calls are TRBV5-4 and TRBJ2-2; D gene ambiguous. This CDR3 contains 13 residues. Germline loops: CDR1 SGHNT, CDR2 YYREEE (reference sequence). Trimming stripped 4 bases from V and 6 bases from J, with 10 bases between. The CDR3 DNA follows: TGTGCCAGCAGCCATGCTACCTCCGGGGAGCTGTTTTTT. Amino acids: CASSHATSGELFF.

The chain links TRBV28 to TRBJ1-2; the D is unclear. Trimming removed 5 bases from V and 5 bases from J, with 9 bases in between. This CDR3 has 12 amino acids. CDR1 and CDR2 from the germline V gene are MDHEN and SYDVKM. DNA for the CDR3: TGTGCCAGCAGTCCCGAAGGGTATGGCTACACCTTC. This sequence encodes CASSPEGYGYTF.

A note on this clone: A single base separates this from a much larger clone, so it may be a read error. This sample also contains other DNA sequences that code for the same CDR3. This rearrangement joins TRBV5-1 to TRBJ1-1, with unresolved D. CDR3 length: 16 amino acids. V was clipped by 5 bases and J by 2 bases, with 19 bases between them. CDR1 and CDR2 (germline): SGHRS, YFSETQ. As DNA, the CDR3 is TGCGCCAGCAGTTTGCGGGGTCGGGTCCTTAACACTGAAGCTTTCTTT. Its protein is CASSLRGRVLNTEAFF.

The chain links TRBV16 to TRBJ1-3; tentatively, D is TRBD1 (6 bases). The CDR3 contains 16 residues. V was clipped by 0 bases and J by 3 bases, with 12 bases between them. The V gene's germline CDR1 is KGHSY and CDR2 FQNENV. As DNA, the CDR3 is TGTGCCAGCAGCCAATCGAGGGGGGCTAATGGAAACACCATATATTTT. This encodes CASSQSRGANGNTIYF.